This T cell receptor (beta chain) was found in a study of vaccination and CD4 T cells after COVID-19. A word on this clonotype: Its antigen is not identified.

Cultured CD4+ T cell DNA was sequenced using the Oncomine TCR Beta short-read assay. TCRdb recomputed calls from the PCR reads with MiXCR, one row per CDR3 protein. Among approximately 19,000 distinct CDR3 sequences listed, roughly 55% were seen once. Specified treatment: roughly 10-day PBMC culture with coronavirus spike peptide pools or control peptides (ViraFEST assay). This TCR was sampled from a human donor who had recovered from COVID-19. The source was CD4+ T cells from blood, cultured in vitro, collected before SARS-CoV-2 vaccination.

The CDR3 coding sequence is TGCAGTGCTAGAGAGACCAATAAAGGGAGCTATAATTCACCCCTCCACTTT. This codes for CSARETNKGSYNSPLHF. The chain carries TRBV20-1 and TRBJ1-6; D is unresolved. The CDR3 runs 17 residues. Trimming removed 0 bases at V and 3 bases at J, with 15 bases between. CDR1 is DFQATT and CDR2 is SNEGSKA in the germline V gene (reference sequence).